These 31 T cell receptor beta chains originate from one sample sequenced in a study of cytomegalovirus exposure and HLA in healthy donors. PCR amplification relied on 60 Vbeta primers (plus 13 Jbeta primers). Repertoires were generated with immunoSEQ multiplex PCR, while TCRdb's copy carries only in-frame clones and drops some. The repertoire holds 140,000 or so clones, over 60% seen once, with 6% to 8% in the top ten. Sample: PBMCs. The receptors originated from an older woman in good health and CMV-seronegative.

The J gene is TRBJ2-7, the V gene TRBV9, with D hard to call. The CDR3 runs to 13 residues. In germline, CDR1 is SGDLS, CDR2 YYNGEE. Trimming left V 9 bases short and J 5 bases short, with 18 bases between. CDR3 nucleotides: TGTGCCATTGCCGTTTCGGTTTTCGACGAGCAGTACTTC. Its translation is CAIAVSVFDEQYF.

This sequence joins TRBV6-6 and TRBJ1-4; 9 positions agree with TRBD1. The CDR3 has 16 amino acids. The germline gives CDR1 MNHNY, CDR2 SVGAGI (reference sequence). V shed 2 bases, J shed 8 bases, and the junction held 9 bases outside the gene matches. CDR3 in amino acids: CASSYGRGQGGEKLFF. CDR3 sequence (DNA): TGTGCCAGCAGTTACGGTCGGGGACAGGGTGGGGAAAAACTGTTTTTT.

The chain employs TRBV5-1 and TRBJ2-5, with 14 bases identical to TRBD2. Looked up from germline, CDR1 is SGHRS and CDR2 is YFSETQ. There are 20 residues in the CDR3. V dropped 4 bases and J dropped 1; count of bases not matched to a gene: 15. CDR3 coding DNA: TGCGCCAGCAGCCCAAATGTTCCGGGACTAGCGGGGGATTTCCAAGAGACCCAGTACTTC. Translation: CASSPNVPGLAGDFQETQYF.

The chain is built from TRBV28 and TRBJ2-1; unclear D gene. V shed 5 bases and J shed 6 bases, with 5 bases lying between them. The CDR3 contains 11 residues. Germline assignment: CDR1 MDHEN and CDR2 SYDVKM. The DNA of the CDR3 is TGTGCCAGCAGTCCAGGCAATGAGCAGTTCTTC. Translating it yields CASSPGNEQFF.

The rearrangement links TRBV11-3 to TRBJ2-1; possibly TRBD1 for D (6 bases). The V gene's germline CDR1 is SGHNT and CDR2 YENEEA. Between the trimmed V and J ends, which lost 5 bases and 10 bases, there was a span of 18 bases. The CDR3 length is 14 residues. The CDR3 region has the DNA TGTGCCAGCAGCAAATCACAGGGTTTGGCGGAGCAGTTCTTC. Encoded protein: CASSKSQGLAEQFF.

The chain carries TRBV19 and TRBJ2-2; possible D gene TRBD1, 7 bases. V lost 5 bases and J 6 bases, leaving 16 bases between the germline ends. The CDR3 is 15 amino acids. Per the germline V gene, CDR1 is LNHDA and CDR2 is SQIVND (reference sequence). CDR3 bases: TGTGCCAGTAGTCCCGTGACAGGGAGGCCCGGGGAGCTGTTTTTT. This codes for CASSPVTGRPGELFF.

This chain uses TRBV18 with TRBJ2-7; possible D gene TRBD1, 5 bases. The CDR3 runs to 18 residues. V lost 6 bases and J lost 2, with 26 bases in between. Germline-derived CDR1 and CDR2 are KGHSH and LQKENI. This CDR3 is CASSPKMGPQGMTYEQYF. As DNA, the CDR3 is TGTGCCAGCTCCCCTAAAATGGGGCCCCAGGGAATGACCTACGAGCAGTACTTC.

A few counts support this clone. This chain uses TRBV7-3 with TRBJ2-3; perhaps TRBD2 as D (6 bases). CDR3 length equals 12 residues. V gave up 5 bases and J gave up 5 bases, with 8 bases separating them. Per the germline V gene, CDR1 is SGHTA and CDR2 is FQGTGA. Written as DNA, the CDR3 is TGTGCCAGCAGCCCGGGAGAAGATACGCAGTATTTT. This encodes CASSPGEDTQYF.

This chain uses TRBV5-1 with TRBJ2-3; TRBD2 matches 9 bases. Germline V gene sequence: CDR1 SGHRS, CDR2 YFSETQ. With V trimmed by 4 bases and J by 4 bases, 7 bases remained unmatched. This CDR3 has 15 residues. The CDR3: CASSPGLADADTQYF. The DNA of the CDR3 is TGCGCCAGCAGCCCGGGACTAGCAGACGCAGATACGCAGTATTTT.

The chain is built from TRBV7-6 and TRBJ2-5; tentative D call: TRBD2 (6 bases). The CDR3 is made up of 14 amino acids. Germline V CDR1 and CDR2: SGHVS, FNYEAQ. V was trimmed by 5 bases and J by 7 bases, leaving 17 bases between them. The CDR3 nucleotides are TGTGCCAGCAGCCGGACGGGACTCGTAGGGACCCAGTACTTC. It encodes CASSRTGLVGTQYF.

V usage is TRBV7-2 and J usage is TRBJ2-7; 8 bases align to TRBD2. J lost 7 bases, V lost 2 bases, and 7 bases had no gene match. CDR3 length equals 14 residues. The germline V gene has CDR1 SGHTA and CDR2 FQGNSA. DNA for the CDR3: TGTGCCAGCAGCTTACCGGGGGGGCCTCGGGAGCAGTACTTC. It specifies CASSLPGGPREQYF.

CDR3 amino acids: CASSLSGPYNEQFF. The CDR3 DNA reads as TGTGCCAGCAGTTTGAGCGGCCCTTACAATGAGCAGTTCTTC. The V gene is TRBV27, the J gene TRBJ2-1, with D perhaps TRBD2 (5 bases). Looked up from germline, CDR1 is MNHEY and CDR2 is SMNVEV (reference sequence). V gave up 3 bases and J gave up 4 bases, with 10 bases separating them. This CDR3 region has 14 residues.

This clone was detected once. This chain joins TRBV9 and TRBJ2-3, with TRBD2 matching over 10 bases. The V segment lost 0 bases and the J segment 5 bases; nucleotides outside the gene matches: 15. The CDR3 has 19 amino acids. Germline lookup yields CDR1 SGDLS and CDR2 YYNGEE. CDR3: CASSVAARSSGRLGDTQYF. The CDR3 DNA follows: TGTGCCAGCAGCGTAGCTGCCCGATCTAGCGGGAGATTGGGAGATACGCAGTATTTT.

This clone was picked up a small number of times. This rearrangement joins TRBV5-1 to TRBJ2-5; 10 nucleotides match TRBD1. This CDR3 comprises 16 residues. Germline V gene lookup returns CDR1 SGHRS and CDR2 YFSETQ. The J segment lost 4 bases and the V segment lost 1 base, leaving 7 bases of the junction unmatched. DNA of the CDR3: TGCGCCAGCAGCTTGACCGGGACAGGGGCCCTAGAGACCCAGTACTTC. Its protein product is CASSLTGTGALETQYF.

The chain recombines TRBV7-9 with TRBJ1-3; 8 bases match TRBD1. CDR1 is SEHNR and CDR2 is FQNEAQ in the germline V gene (reference sequence). The CDR3 sequence is 15 residues long. Trimming cost V 4 bases and J 3 bases; bases outside gene matches: 5. The CDR3 is CASSSPGGVGNTIYF. DNA for the CDR3: TGTGCCAGCAGCTCCCCAGGGGGCGTTGGAAACACCATATATTTT.

The V gene is TRBV27, the J gene TRBJ2-1; perhaps TRBD2 as D (5 bases). V lost 2 bases and J 6 bases, leaving 11 bases between the germline ends. CDR3 length: 14 residues. The germline CDR1 and CDR2 sequences are MNHEY and SMNVEV (reference sequence). CDR3 in amino acids: CASSLGWGVNEQFF. CDR3 nucleotides: TGTGCCAGCAGTTTAGGGTGGGGAGTCAATGAGCAGTTCTTC.

This clone was found once. The V and J genes are TRBV5-1 and TRBJ2-5; D is perhaps TRBD2 (7 bases). Between the trimmed V and J ends, which lost 0 bases and 4 bases, there was a span of 16 bases. The CDR3 consists of 16 residues. Per the germline V gene, CDR1 is SGHRS and CDR2 is YFSETQ. The CDR3 reads CASSLGASGGRETQYF. In DNA, the CDR3 is TGCGCCAGCAGCTTGGGGGCCTCGGGGGGCCGAGAGACCCAGTACTTC.

This clone was recorded a few times. The genes are TRBV7-2 and TRBJ2-7, with D perhaps TRBD1 (5 bases). Germline V lookup: CDR1 SGHTA, CDR2 FQGNSA. Trimming pared 0 bases from V and 6 bases from J, leaving 15 bases between. This CDR3 spans 15 amino acids. CDR3 bases: TGTGCCAGCAGCTTAGCGCAGGGCAGGGTGGTCGAGCAGTACTTC. It codes for CASSLAQGRVVEQYF.

The V and J genes are TRBV19 and TRBJ1-1, with 7 bases identical to TRBD1. Per the germline V gene, CDR1 is LNHDA and CDR2 is SQIVND (reference sequence). The CDR3 consists of 14 residues. V was pared by 6 bases and J by 1 base, with 5 bases of the junction left unmatched. This CDR3 reads CASRSGGGNTEAFF. CDR3 DNA sequence: TGTGCCAGTAGGTCAGGGGGAGGGAACACTGAAGCTTTCTTT.

This clone was detected only a few times. In the same sample, other DNA sequences code for this CDR3. J is TRBJ2-7 and V is TRBV7-2, with 7 bases fitting TRBD2. Germline values: CDR1 SGHTA, CDR2 FQGNSA. The CDR3 loop spans 14 amino acids. V gave up 5 bases and J gave up 0 bases; unmatched junction bases: 4. The CDR3 loop reads CASSVTGGSYEQYF. CDR3 coding DNA: TGTGCCAGCAGCGTGACGGGAGGCTCCTACGAGCAGTACTTC. Looking up the rest from reference TRBV7-2 and TRBJ2-7 gives the full variable domain: GAGVSQSPSNKVTEKGKDVELRCDPISGHTALYWYRQSLGQGLEFLIYFQGNSAPDKSGLPSDRFSAERTGGSVSTLTIQRTQQEDSAVYLCASSVTGGSYEQYFGPGTRLTVT.

This chain uses TRBV5-4 with TRBJ2-3, with TRBD1 matching over 9 bases. The CDR3 consists of 15 residues. V shed 4 bases and J 1 base; nucleotides not matched to a gene: 4. From germline, CDR1 is SGHNT and CDR2 YYREEE (reference sequence). This CDR3 reads CASSTRTGGTDTQYF. The CDR3 DNA sequence: TGTGCCAGCAGCACTCGGACAGGGGGCACAGATACGCAGTATTTT.

A few counts support this clone. J is TRBJ1-5 and V is TRBV7-3; D possibly corresponds to TRBD1 (5 bases). V was trimmed by 5 bases and J by 5 bases, leaving 10 bases between them. In germline, CDR1 is SGHTA, CDR2 FQGTGA. The CDR3 runs to 13 residues. The chain's CDR3 is CASSAGPYQPQHF. In DNA, the CDR3 is TGTGCCAGCAGCGCGGGACCGTATCAGCCCCAGCATTTT.

There are a few counts of this clone. The V gene is TRBV6-5, the J gene TRBJ2-7; 12 positions agree with TRBD1. This CDR3 contains 14 residues. Germline CDR1 MNHEY, CDR2 SVGAGI. Unmatched junction bases numbered 7, after V lost 4 bases and J lost 9 bases. The DNA for the CDR3 is TGTGCCAGCAGTTTGGGACAGGGGGCATTTGGGCAGTACTTC. Translated, it gives CASSLGQGAFGQYF.

The chain uses TRBV5-1 and TRBJ2-3, with D maybe TRBD2 (6 bases). The CDR3 consists of 13 residues. V was trimmed by 6 bases and J by 0 bases, leaving 8 bases between them. Germline-derived CDR1 and CDR2 are SGHRS and YFSETQ. The CDR3 DNA is TGCGCCAGCATGGGACTGAGCACAGATACGCAGTATTTT. It specifies CASMGLSTDTQYF.

The J gene is TRBJ1-1, the V gene TRBV7-8, with 10 bases aligning to TRBD1. The CDR3 consists of 13 residues. J was trimmed by 7 bases and V by 1 base; bases with no gene match: 0. Germline loops: CDR1 SGHVS, CDR2 FQNEAQ. CDR3 in DNA: TGTGCCAGCAGCTTAGGGACAGGGGGTGAAGCTTTCTTT. Its protein product is CASSLGTGGEAFF.

The V gene is TRBV18, the J gene TRBJ2-7; TRBD1 agrees at 7 bases. This CDR3 has 15 amino acids. V shed 0 bases, J shed 3 bases, and the junction held 5 bases outside the gene matches. CDR1 and CDR2 from the germline V gene are KGHSH and LQKENI. For the CDR3, the DNA is TGTGCCAGCTCACCACCGAACAGGGGTGGCTACGAGCAGTACTTC. Translation: CASSPPNRGGYEQYF.

This chain links TRBV5-4 with TRBJ2-5; no reliable D call. V was cut by 0 bases and J by 4 bases, with 10 bases left in between. This CDR3 has 14 amino acids. Germline CDR1 reads SGHNT; CDR2 reads YYREEE (reference sequence). In DNA form, the CDR3 reads TGTGCCAGCAGCTTGGGTCCCCTCCGAGAGACCCAGTACTTC. This encodes CASSLGPLRETQYF.

This clone was seen a handful of times. The chain has TRBV5-1 and TRBJ2-1, with TRBD2 identical over 8 bases. Unmatched junction bases numbered 6, after V lost 1 base and J lost 0 bases. Germline V gene data show CDR1 as SGHRS and CDR2 as YFSETQ. The CDR3 is 17 residues long. The CDR3 loop reads CASSLYRGGSSYNEQFF. The DNA for the CDR3 is TGCGCCAGCAGCTTGTATCGGGGGGGGAGCTCCTACAATGAGCAGTTCTTC.

The chain links TRBV28 to TRBJ1-2, with D perhaps TRBD1 (6 bases). V lost 8 bases, J lost 8 bases, and 15 bases lay in between. Germline assignment: CDR1 MDHEN and CDR2 SYDVKM. CDR3 size: 12 residues. CDR3 nucleotides: TGTGCCAGCGCTGAACAGGGCTCGGGCTACACCTTC. It translates to CASAEQGSGYTF.

This clone was recorded only once. The chain recombines TRBV7-9 with TRBJ2-3; 9 bases align to TRBD2. Germline V gene lookup returns CDR1 SEHNR and CDR2 FQNEAQ (reference sequence). V lost 8 bases to trimming and J lost 2 bases; unmatched junction nucleotides: 5. There are 14 residues in the CDR3. This chain's CDR3 is CASVSGGHTDTQYF. Here the CDR3 DNA reads TGTGCCAGCGTTAGCGGGGGCCACACAGATACGCAGTATTTT.

This chain joins TRBV28 and TRBJ2-5, with 8 bases lining up with TRBD1. Germline V gene sequence: CDR1 MDHEN, CDR2 SYDVKM. This CDR3 has 15 amino acids. V trimming: 2 bases; J trimming: 11 bases; junction bases outside the gene matches: 13. The CDR3 is CASSLTPGTGQEQYF. For the CDR3, the DNA is TGTGCCAGCAGTTTAACACCCGGGACAGGCCAAGAGCAGTACTTC. Full variable domain (remainder filled in from reference TRBV28 and TRBJ2-5): DVKVTQSSRYLVKRTGEKVFLECVQDMDHENMFWYRQDPGLGLRLIYFSYDVKMKEKGDIPEGYSVSREKKERFSLILESASTNQTSMYLCASSLTPGTGQEQYFGPGTRLLVL.